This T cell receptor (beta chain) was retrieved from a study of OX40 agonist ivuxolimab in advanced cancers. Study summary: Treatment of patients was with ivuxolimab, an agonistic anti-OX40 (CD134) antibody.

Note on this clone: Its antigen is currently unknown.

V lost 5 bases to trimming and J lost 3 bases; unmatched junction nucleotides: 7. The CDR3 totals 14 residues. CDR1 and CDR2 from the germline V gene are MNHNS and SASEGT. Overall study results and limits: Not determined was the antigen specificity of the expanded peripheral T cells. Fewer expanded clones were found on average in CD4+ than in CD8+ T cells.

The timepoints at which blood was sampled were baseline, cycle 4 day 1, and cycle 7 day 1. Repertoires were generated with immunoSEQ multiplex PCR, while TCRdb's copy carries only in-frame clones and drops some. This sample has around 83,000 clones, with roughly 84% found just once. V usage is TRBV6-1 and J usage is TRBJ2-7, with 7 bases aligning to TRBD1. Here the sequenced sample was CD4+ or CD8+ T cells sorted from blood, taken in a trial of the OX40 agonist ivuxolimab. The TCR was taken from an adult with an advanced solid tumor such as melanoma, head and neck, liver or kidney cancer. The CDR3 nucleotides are TGTGCCAGCAGTTTTCCGGGACAGCACTACGAGCAGTACTTC. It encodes CASSFPGQHYEQYF.